This T cell receptor beta chain was identified in a study of blood T cells in healthy people across ages. Study-level results: Fewer expanded clones and more diversity marked long-lived versus aged donors. Age advanced and TCR beta diversity per million T cells fell, roughly linearly.

A word on this clonotype: Its specificity is not known.

Then a second PCR, running roughly 7 to 11 cycles, was carried out with a sample-barcoded 5' primer and a J-beta primer mix. From the 5' RACE reads, TCRdb called clonotypes with MiXCR, one entry per CDR3 protein. The table shows 450,000 to 650,000 distinct CDR3 sequences, with nearly 25% occurring only once. This CDR3 is built from 19 residues. CDR1 is LGHNA and CDR2 is YNFKEQ in the germline V gene. V dropped 1 base and J dropped 4; count of bases not matched to a gene: 15. The data also belong to a second study, concerning T cells of mothers and their children. That study adds: Thymic selection shapes TCR recombination output in related pairs, and it does so similarly in unrelated pairs. The authors identified no persistent microchimeric T cell clones.

The sequence came from a boy between 10 and 17 years old in good health. V usage is TRBV4-2 and J usage is TRBJ2-1; TRBD2 matches 8 bases. The sample consisted of blood. CDR3 region: CASSQGDRGGTRPYNEQFF. CDR3 DNA: TGTGCCAGCAGCCAAGGGGATCGAGGCGGGACTAGACCGTACAATGAGCAGTTCTTC.